This T cell receptor (beta chain) is from a study of technical replicates of blood from several donors. Profiling relied on immunoSEQ multiplex PCR, and the TCRdb table lists in-frame clones only, not all of them. The data hold about 85,000 clones, with roughly 94% observed a single time. V dropped 2 bases and J dropped 8 bases, with 10 bases sitting between them. From germline, CDR1 is SGHNT and CDR2 YYREEE (reference sequence). The CDR3 runs to 12 residues. This chain joins TRBV5-4 and TRBJ1-1; possible D gene TRBD1, 5 bases. This clonotype originated in a human donor in good health. The sequencing sample was made of T cells isolated from PBMCs. The CDR3: CASSFLGGEAFF. The CDR3 nucleotides read TGTGCCAGCAGCTTTTTGGGGGGGGAAGCTTTCTTT.